Shown below are 2 T cell receptor beta chains from a single sample sequenced in a study of liver allograft versus peripheral blood T cells. About the research overall: Recipients' peripheral blood supplied the T cell receptor repertoires against which those in transplanted livers were compared.

TCRdb ran MiXCR on the reads and lists one entry per CDR3 protein. Among under 850 distinct CDR3 sequences, more than 30% were seen once, and the ten largest hold 77%. Receptors were obtained from a human patient who had a liver transplant. Part of the T cell pool may stem from the graft donor.

In the case of this clonotype: Mismatch with germline at one junction end may stem from a read error. The chain carries TRBV18 and TRBJ2-6; D is unresolved. The CDR3 has 15 amino acids. Germline V gives CDR1 KGHSH, CDR2 LQKENI. The CDR3 protein is CASSPQPSGANVLTF. The CDR3 DNA follows: TGTGCCAGCTCGCCACAGCCCTCTGGGGCCAACGTCCTGACTTTC. Looking up the rest from reference TRBV18 and TRBJ2-6 gives the full variable domain: NAGVMQNPRHLVRRRGQEARLRCSPMKGHSHVYWYRQLPEEGLKFMVYLQKENIIDESGMPKERFSAEFPKEGPSILRIQQVVRGDSAAYFCASSPQPSGANVLTFGAGSRLTVL.

This clonotype showed up just a few times. The chain carries TRBV13 and TRBJ2-7, with unresolved D. Germline V gives CDR1 PRHDT, CDR2 FYEKMQ (reference sequence). The CDR3 spans 16 residues. The germline V and J ends were trimmed by 1 base and 3 bases, with 16 bases remaining between them. The CDR3 nucleotides are TGTGCCAGCAGCTTAGAAGGCGCCAACCCCGACTACGAGCAGTACTTC. It translates to CASSLEGANPDYEQYF.